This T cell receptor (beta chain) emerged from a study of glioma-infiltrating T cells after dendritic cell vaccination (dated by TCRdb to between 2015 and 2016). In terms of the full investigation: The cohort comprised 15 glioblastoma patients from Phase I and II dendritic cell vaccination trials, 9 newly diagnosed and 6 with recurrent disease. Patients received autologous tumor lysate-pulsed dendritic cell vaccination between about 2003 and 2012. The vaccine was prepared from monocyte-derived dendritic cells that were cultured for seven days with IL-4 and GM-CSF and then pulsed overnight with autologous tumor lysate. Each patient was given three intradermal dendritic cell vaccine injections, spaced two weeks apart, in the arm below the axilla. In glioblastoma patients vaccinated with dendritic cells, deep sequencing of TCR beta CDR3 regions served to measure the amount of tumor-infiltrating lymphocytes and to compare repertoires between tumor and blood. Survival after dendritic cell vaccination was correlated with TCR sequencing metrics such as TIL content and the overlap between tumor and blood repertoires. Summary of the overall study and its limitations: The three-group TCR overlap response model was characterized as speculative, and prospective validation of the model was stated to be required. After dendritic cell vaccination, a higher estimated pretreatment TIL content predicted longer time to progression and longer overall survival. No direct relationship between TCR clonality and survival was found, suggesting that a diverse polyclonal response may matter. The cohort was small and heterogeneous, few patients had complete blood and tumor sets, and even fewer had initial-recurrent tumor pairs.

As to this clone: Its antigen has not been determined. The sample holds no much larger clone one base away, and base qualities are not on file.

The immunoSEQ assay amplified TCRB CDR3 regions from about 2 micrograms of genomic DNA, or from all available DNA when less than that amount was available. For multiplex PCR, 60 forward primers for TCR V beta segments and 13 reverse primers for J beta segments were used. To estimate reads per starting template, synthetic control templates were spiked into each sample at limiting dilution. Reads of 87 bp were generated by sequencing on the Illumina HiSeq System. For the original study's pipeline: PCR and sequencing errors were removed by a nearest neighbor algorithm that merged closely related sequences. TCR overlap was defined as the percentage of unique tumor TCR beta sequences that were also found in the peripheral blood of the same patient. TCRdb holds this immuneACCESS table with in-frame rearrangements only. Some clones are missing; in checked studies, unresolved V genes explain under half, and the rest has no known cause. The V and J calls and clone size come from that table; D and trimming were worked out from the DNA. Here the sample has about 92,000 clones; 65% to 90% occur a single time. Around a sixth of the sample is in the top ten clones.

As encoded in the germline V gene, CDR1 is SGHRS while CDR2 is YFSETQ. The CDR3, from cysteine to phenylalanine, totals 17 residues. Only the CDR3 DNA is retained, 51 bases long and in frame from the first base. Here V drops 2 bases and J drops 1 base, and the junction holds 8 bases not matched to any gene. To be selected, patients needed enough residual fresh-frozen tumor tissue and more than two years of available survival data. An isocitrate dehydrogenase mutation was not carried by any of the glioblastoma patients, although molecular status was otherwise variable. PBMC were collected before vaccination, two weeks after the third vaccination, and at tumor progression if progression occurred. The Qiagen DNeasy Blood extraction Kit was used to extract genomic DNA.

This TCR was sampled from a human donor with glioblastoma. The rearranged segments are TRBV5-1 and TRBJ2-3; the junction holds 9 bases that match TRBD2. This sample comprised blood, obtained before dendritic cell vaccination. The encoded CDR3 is CASSFGAGGPGTDTQYF. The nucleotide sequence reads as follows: TGCGCCAGCAGCTTTGGGGCGGGAGGGCCGGGCACAGATACGCAGTATTTT. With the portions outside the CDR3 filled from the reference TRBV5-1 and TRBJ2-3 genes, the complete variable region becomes KAGVTQTPRYLIKTRGQQVTLSCSPISGHRSVSWYQQTPGQGLQFLFEYFSETQRNKGNFPGRFSGRQFSNSRSEMNVSTLELGDSALYLCASSFGAGGPGTDTQYFGPGTRLTVL.